This T cell receptor (beta chain) is from a study of beta chain features in type 1 diabetes. Study conclusions and caveats: Researchers reported that naive, central memory and Treg TCRB repertoires appeared more similar in patients than in healthy donors. TCRB CDR3 length was moderately but significantly reduced in all four CD4+ subsets of Type 1 diabetes patients.

All of the isolated RNA was reverse transcribed, so expressed TCRB transcripts were sequenced. The average output of naive, central memory and regulatory T cell samples was several million reads. Profiled with immunoSEQ multiplex PCR; TCRdb holds only in-frame clones, not every one. The sample has 200,000 to 250,000 clones; roughly 17% are singletons. This clone has just a few counts. No antigen is known for it. Trimming cost V 3 bases and J 2 bases, with 9 bases left between them. Germline-derived CDR1 and CDR2 are SGHRS and YFSETQ. This CDR3 is 13 amino acids long. CD45RO/CCR7/CD25/CD127/CD95/CD27 staining was used to isolate CD4+ naive, central memory, regulatory and stem cell-like memory cells by sorting. Purity exceeded 95% in all sorted populations.

This rearrangement joins TRBV5-1 to TRBJ2-7; D not resolved. This sequence was found in a man younger than 45 with type 1 diabetes. Input material: naive CD4+ T cells from blood. The CDR3 loop is CASSSGDTYEQYF. As DNA, the CDR3 is TGCGCCAGCAGCTCAGGCGACACCTACGAGCAGTACTTC.